This T cell receptor beta chain was recorded in a study of blood T cell repertoires in COVID-19. Original processing notes: Cell counts per sample came from amplifying reference gene primers. Generated by immunoSEQ multiplex PCR, the TCRdb table keeps only in-frame clones and is missing some. That table furnishes V, J and clone size, whereas the DNA furnished D and trimming. The sample includes a few hundred thousand clones, approximately 84% of them seen just once. The CDR3 has 15 amino acids. Trimming took 6 bases from V and 0 from J, leaving 12 bases between them. Germline CDR1 MNHEY, CDR2 SVGAGI. This clonotype originated in a man aged 45 to 65 with acute or convalescent COVID-19. Sequenced sample: peripheral blood. The chain recombines TRBV6-5 with TRBJ1-3; D perhaps matches TRBD1 (6 bases). For the CDR3, the DNA is TGTGCCAGCAGAGCACAGGGAGTCTCTGGAAACACCATATATTTT. This codes for CASRAQGVSGNTIYF.